Listed here are 28 T cell receptor beta chains from one sample, sequenced in a study of blood T cell repertoires in COVID-19 (dated by TCRdb to about 2020). The library relied on the immunoSEQ multiplex PCR assay. As stored in TCRdb, this immuneACCESS dataset retains in-frame rearrangements with V and J assigned. A fraction of the clones does not appear; measured against another copy, unresolved V genes explain less than half of the discrepancy, and the remainder lacks a known reason. The sample contains tens of thousands of clones, approximately 83% of them found a single time. The ten largest clones take up 6% to 7% of the sample. Specimen: peripheral blood. The receptors shown here come from a woman aged 60-75 years with acute or convalescent COVID-19.

This chain connects TRBV7-2 to TRBJ2-1, with 13 bases identical to TRBD2. CDR3 size: 16 residues. Germline V lookup: CDR1 SGHTA, CDR2 FQGNSA. J was trimmed by 7 bases and V by 2 bases; bases with no gene match: 5. The chain's CDR3 is CASSLTSGGAMNEQFF. CDR3 sequence (DNA): TGTGCCAGCAGCTTAACTAGCGGGGGGGCCATGAATGAGCAGTTCTTC.

The V gene is TRBV10-3, the J gene TRBJ2-7, with 7 bases matching TRBD1. The length of the CDR3 is 19 residues. CDR1 and CDR2 (germline): ENHRY, SYGVKD. Trimming took 7 bases from V and 0 from J; bases not matched to a gene: 21. CDR3 in DNA: TGTGCCATCATTGATCTCCCCGGGACAGCGATACTGATCTCCTACGAGCAGTACTTC. Its protein is CAIIDLPGTAILISYEQYF.

The V and J genes are TRBV18 and TRBJ1-2; TRBD1 matches 8 bases. The CDR3 length is 13 residues. Germline CDR1 reads KGHSH; CDR2 reads LQKENI. V shed 6 bases, J shed 3 bases, and the junction held 3 bases outside the gene matches. CDR3 loop: CASSPGQDYGYTF. The CDR3 nucleotides read TGTGCCAGCTCGCCGGGACAGGACTATGGCTACACCTTC.

The gene calls are TRBV11-2 and TRBJ1-2; D perhaps matches TRBD1 (5 bases). The ends were cut back, 4 bases at V and 4 bases at J, with 19 bases in the middle. The length of the CDR3 is 16 residues. Germline lookup yields CDR1 SGHAT and CDR2 FQNNGV. This CDR3 reads CASSSPSSQGIYGYTF. The CDR3, as DNA: TGTGCCAGCAGCTCACCCAGCTCGCAGGGTATCTATGGCTACACCTTC.

This chain joins TRBV5-4 and TRBJ1-1; D possibly corresponds to TRBD1 (6 bases). CDR1 and CDR2 (germline): SGHNT, YYREEE (reference sequence). The CDR3 is made up of 14 amino acids. Trimming removed 4 bases from V and 11 bases from J, with 21 bases in between. The chain's CDR3 is CASSRETSPQGAFF. The CDR3 region has the DNA TGTGCCAGCAGCCGAGAGACATCACCCCAGGGGGCTTTCTTT.

V is TRBV3-1 (or the pseudogene TRBV3-2) and J is TRBJ2-6; 10 nucleotides agree with TRBD1. Germline V gene lookup returns CDR1 LGHDT and CDR2 YNNKEL (reference sequence). V lost 7 bases to trimming and J lost 0 bases; unmatched junction nucleotides: 9. The CDR3 totals 18 residues. CDR3 sequence (DNA): TGTGCCAGCACCCCGACAGGGGGCTTTAGCTCTGGGGCCAACGTCCTGACTTTC. Translated: CASTPTGGFSSGANVLTF.

J is TRBJ1-5 and V is TRBV6-5, with D perhaps TRBD1 (5 bases). V dropped 7 bases and J dropped 4 bases, with 14 bases sitting between them. The V gene's germline CDR1 is MNHEY and CDR2 SVGAGI. CDR3 length: 14 amino acids. The CDR3 spells CASKIEAGNQPQHF. Here the CDR3 DNA reads TGTGCCAGCAAAATAGAGGCAGGGAATCAGCCCCAGCATTTT.

The chain recombines TRBV4-2 with TRBJ1-6; 7 bases map to TRBD1. The V and J ends lost 0 bases and 7 bases, in that order; junction bases with no gene match: 15. The CDR3 loop spans 19 amino acids. CDR1 is LGHNA and CDR2 is YNFKEQ in the germline V gene. The CDR3 DNA sequence: TGTGCCAGCAGCCAAGATCGAGGTACAGGGGAATTCGGAAATTCACCCCTCCACTTT. Translation: CASSQDRGTGEFGNSPLHF.

The chain joins TRBV6-5 to TRBJ1-1, with TRBD1 identical over 9 bases. Losses at the gene ends were 8 bases for V and 1 base for J; bases not matched to a gene: 5. There are 14 residues in the CDR3. CDR1 is MNHEY, CDR2 SVGAGI, per germline. For the CDR3, the DNA is TGTGCCAGCGGCCGACAGGGGGAGAACACTGAAGCTTTCTTT. It translates to CASGRQGENTEAFF.

This sequence joins TRBV13 and TRBJ1-1; D gene ambiguous. CDR1 PRHDT and CDR2 FYEKMQ come from the germline V gene (reference sequence). The CDR3 length is 13 residues. Trimming pared 4 bases from V and 3 bases from J, leaving 9 bases between. CDR3 region: CASSYHSYTEAFF. As DNA, the CDR3 is TGTGCCAGCAGCTATCACTCCTACACTGAAGCTTTCTTT.

The CDR3 coding sequence is TGTGCCAGCAGCTTCCCAGGGGGCGCGGGGGAAGGCTACACCTTC. Translation gives CASSFPGGAGEGYTF. The V gene is TRBV5-5, the J gene TRBJ1-2, with 8 bases aligning to TRBD1. The CDR3 totals 15 residues. Germline V gene sequence: CDR1 SGHKS, CDR2 YYEKEE (reference sequence). Trimming cost V 2 bases and J 8 bases; bases outside gene matches: 11.

The chain carries TRBV14 and TRBJ1-6, with a tentative D call TRBD1 (6 bases). Germline loops: CDR1 SGHDN, CDR2 FVKESK. The V end was cut by 4 bases, the J end by 7 bases, with 14 bases between. The length of the CDR3 is 15 residues. The DNA of the CDR3 is TGTGCCAGCAGCCCCGGAACAGGGCGAAATTCACCCCTCCACTTT. It specifies CASSPGTGRNSPLHF. Combining the CDR3 with reference TRBV14 and TRBJ1-6 gives the whole variable domain EAGVTQFPSHSVIEKGQTVTLRCDPISGHDNLYWYRRVMGKEIKFLLHFVKESKQDESGMPNNRFLAERTGGTYSTLKVQPAELEDSGVYFCASSPGTGRNSPLHFGNGTRLTVT.

The V call is TRBV14, the J call TRBJ2-1; 7 bases agree with TRBD1. The CDR3 contains 15 residues. J was trimmed by 6 bases and V by 3 bases; bases with no gene match: 8. The germline gives CDR1 SGHDN, CDR2 FVKESK. The CDR3 region is CASSQIDRVGNEQFF. Written as DNA, the CDR3 is TGTGCCAGCAGCCAGATTGACAGGGTTGGCAATGAGCAGTTCTTC.

V is TRBV5-6 and J is TRBJ2-3; D might be TRBD2 (5 bases). CDR1 is SGHDT, CDR2 YYEEEE, per germline. Trimming removed 0 bases from V and 4 bases from J, with 15 bases in between. This CDR3 is built from 16 residues. Here the CDR3 reads CASSLAVGGGADTQYF. The DNA of the CDR3 is TGTGCCAGCAGCTTGGCCGTCGGCGGAGGTGCAGATACGCAGTATTTT.

V usage is TRBV11-3 and J usage is TRBJ1-1, with D tentatively TRBD1 (5 bases). V lost 1 base and J lost 7, with 7 bases in between. The CDR3 is made up of 12 amino acids. Germline V CDR1 and CDR2: SGHNT, YENEEA. The CDR3 protein is CASSLGGGEAFF. CDR3 bases: TGTGCCAGCAGCTTAGGGGGCGGTGAAGCTTTCTTT.

This chain connects TRBV2 to TRBJ2-1, with a tentative D call TRBD1 (6 bases). The CDR3 runs 15 residues. The V and J ends lost 4 bases and 0 bases respectively, with 10 bases between them. Germline CDR1 SNHLY, CDR2 FYNNEI. The CDR3 loop reads CASSVDSSSYNEQFF. The CDR3 DNA reads as TGTGCCAGCAGTGTGGACAGCAGCTCCTACAATGAGCAGTTCTTC.

The chain combines TRBV5-8 with TRBJ1-3; TRBD1 agrees at 11 bases. The CDR3 is 17 residues long. V shed 4 bases and J 4 bases; nucleotides not matched to a gene: 10. The V gene's germline CDR1 is SGHTS and CDR2 YDEGEE. The DNA of the CDR3 is TGTGCCAGCAGCACTCGGAGGACAGGGGGCCCCGGAAACACCATATATTTT. Its protein is CASSTRRTGGPGNTIYF.

The rearrangement joins TRBV5-6 to TRBJ1-2; 7 bases align to TRBD1. The CDR3 contains 15 residues. The V segment lost 4 bases and the J segment 3 bases; nucleotides outside the gene matches: 9. Germline V gene lookup returns CDR1 SGHDT and CDR2 YYEEEE. The CDR3 nucleotides read TGTGCCAGCAGCAGGGCGGGCAGGGGGGACTATGGCTACACCTTC. Amino acids: CASSRAGRGDYGYTF.

This chain joins TRBV30 and TRBJ2-7; a possible D gene is TRBD2 (7 bases). V lost 1 base, J lost 5 bases, and 18 bases lay in between. In germline, CDR1 is GTSNPN, CDR2 SVGIG (reference sequence). This CDR3 region has 15 residues. CDR3 residues: CAWSAGGPSFHEQYF. The CDR3, as DNA: TGTGCCTGGAGTGCCGGGGGGCCATCGTTCCACGAGCAGTACTTC. Complete variable domain (other parts from reference TRBV30 and TRBJ2-7): SQTIHQWPATLVQPVGSPLSLECTVEGTSNPNLYWYRQAAGRGLQLLFYSVGIGQISSEVPQNLSASRPQDRQFILSSKKLLLSDSGFYLCAWSAGGPSFHEQYFGPGTRLTVT.

This clone appeared a single time. The chain has TRBV21-1 and TRBJ1-1. TRBV21-1 is a pseudogene. CDR3 length: 16 amino acids. The CDR3 here is CASSLEIATIRTEAFF. The CDR3 coding sequence is TGTGCCAGCAGCCTGGAAATAGCTACAATTCGCACTGAAGCTTTCTTT.

The V gene is TRBV29-1, the J gene TRBJ1-5; perhaps TRBD1 as D (5 bases). Trimming stripped 6 bases from V and 0 bases from J, with 12 bases between. Germline V gene data show CDR1 as SQVTM and CDR2 as ANQGSEA. The CDR3 loop spans 14 amino acids. The CDR3 spells CSVLDTYSNQPQHF. CDR3 DNA sequence: TGCAGCGTCCTGGACACATATAGCAATCAGCCCCAGCATTTT.

The chain combines TRBV5-5 with TRBJ2-2, with D possibly being TRBD1 (5 bases). The CDR3 extends over 17 amino acids. The V end was cut by 1 base, the J end by 4 bases, with 17 bases between. From germline, CDR1 is SGHKS and CDR2 YYEKEE (reference sequence). The chain's CDR3 is CASSLSKGSLITGELFF. The CDR3 nucleotides read TGTGCCAGCAGCTTGAGCAAGGGGTCCTTAATCACCGGGGAGCTGTTTTTT.

The table lists this clone with a count of one. This chain connects TRBV5-4 to TRBJ2-2, with 9 nucleotides matching TRBD1. The CDR3 has 16 residues. J was trimmed by 3 bases and V by 4 bases; bases with no gene match: 7. Germline CDR1 reads SGHNT; CDR2 reads YYREEE (reference sequence). Here the CDR3 DNA reads TGTGCCAGCAGCCAGACAGGGGGAGCTGACACCGGGGAGCTGTTTTTT. Translated, it gives CASSQTGGADTGELFF.

In DNA form, the CDR3 reads TGTGCCAGCAGCCATCGGGACAGGGAACACGAGCAGTACTTC. Protein product: CASSHRDREHEQYF. The chain joins TRBV3-1 (or the pseudogene TRBV3-2) to TRBJ2-7, with 9 positions matching TRBD1. V shed 3 bases, J shed 5 bases, and the junction held 5 bases outside the gene matches. The CDR3 runs 14 residues. Germline CDR1 LGHDT, CDR2 YNNKEL (reference sequence).

The chain joins TRBV20-1 to TRBJ2-7; maybe TRBD2 (7 bases). Germline V gives CDR1 DFQATT, CDR2 SNEGSKA (reference sequence). V was shortened by 3 bases and J by 6 bases, with 15 bases between the two germline ends. The CDR3 runs to 13 residues. The CDR3 loop is CSASTVGGAEQYF. DNA of the CDR3: TGCAGTGCTAGTACGGTGGGGGGGGCCGAGCAGTACTTC.

This chain connects TRBV7-7 to TRBJ2-3; 9 bases agree with TRBD1. The V gene's germline CDR1 is SSHAT and CDR2 FNYEAQ (reference sequence). The V segment lost 4 bases and the J segment 0 bases; nucleotides outside the gene matches: 2. The CDR3 contains 15 residues. In nucleotides, the CDR3 is TGTGCCAGCAGCTCTGGACAGGGGAGCACAGATACGCAGTATTTT. It translates to CASSSGQGSTDTQYF.

The chain employs TRBV5-8 and TRBJ1-5; maybe TRBD1 (6 bases). The germline V and J ends were trimmed by 2 bases and 3 bases, with 12 bases remaining between them. Looked up from germline, CDR1 is SGHTS and CDR2 is YDEGEE. The CDR3 length is 15 residues. CDR3 loop: CASSLRGQTNQPQHF. CDR3 DNA: TGTGCCAGCAGCTTACGCGGACAGACCAATCAGCCCCAGCATTTT.

The J gene is TRBJ1-5, the V gene TRBV6-8; D gene unclear. The CDR3 runs to 15 residues. Germline V gene sequence: CDR1 MNHGY, CDR2 SAAAGT. V was pared by 2 bases and J by 4 bases, with 12 bases between. The CDR3: CASSYEEYRNQPQHF. Here the CDR3 DNA reads TGTGCCAGCAGTTACGAGGAGTATCGGAATCAGCCCCAGCATTTT.